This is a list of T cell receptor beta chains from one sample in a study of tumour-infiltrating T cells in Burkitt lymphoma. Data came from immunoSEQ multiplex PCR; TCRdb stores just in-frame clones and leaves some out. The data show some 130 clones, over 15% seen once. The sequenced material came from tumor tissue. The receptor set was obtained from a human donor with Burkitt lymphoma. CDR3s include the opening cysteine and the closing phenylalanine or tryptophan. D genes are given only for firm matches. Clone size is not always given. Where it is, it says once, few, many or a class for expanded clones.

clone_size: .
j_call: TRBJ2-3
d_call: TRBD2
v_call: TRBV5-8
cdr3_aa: CASSGGLAGGYTDTQYF
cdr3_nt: TGTGCCAGCAGCGGAGGACTAGCGGGAGGCTACACAGATACGCAGTATTTT

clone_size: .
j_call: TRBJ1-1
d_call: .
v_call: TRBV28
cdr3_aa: CASSLRGAVNTEAFF
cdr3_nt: TGTGCCAGCAGTTTACGGGGCGCGGTGAACACTGAAGCCTTCTTT

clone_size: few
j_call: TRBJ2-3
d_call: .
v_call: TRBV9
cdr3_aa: CASSVDGLSTDTQYF
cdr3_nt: TGTGCCAGCAGCGTAGATGGGCTTAGCACAGATACGCAGTATTTT

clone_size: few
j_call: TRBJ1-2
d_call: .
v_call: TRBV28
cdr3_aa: CASSFLGDPVYGYTF
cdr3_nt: TGTGCCAGCAGTTTTTTAGGGGACCCTGTTTATGGCTACACCTTC

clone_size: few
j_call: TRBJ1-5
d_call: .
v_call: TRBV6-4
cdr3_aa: CASTLRTADQPQHF
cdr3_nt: TGTGCCAGCACCCTAAGGACGGCCGATCAGCCCCAGCATTTT

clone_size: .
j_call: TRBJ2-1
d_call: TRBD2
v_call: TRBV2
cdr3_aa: CASSVKGRGWGDEQFF
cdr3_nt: TGTGCCAGCAGTGTCAAAGGGAGGGGCTGGGGCGATGAGCAGTTCTTC

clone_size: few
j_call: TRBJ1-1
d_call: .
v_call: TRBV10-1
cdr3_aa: CASSGQMNTEAFF
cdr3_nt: TGCGCCAGCAGTGGACAGATGAACACTGAAGCTTTCTTT

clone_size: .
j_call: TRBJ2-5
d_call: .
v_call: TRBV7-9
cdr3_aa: CASSPWGGQKTQYF
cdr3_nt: TGTGCCAGCAGCCCCTGGGGGGGGCAAAAGACCCAGTACTTC

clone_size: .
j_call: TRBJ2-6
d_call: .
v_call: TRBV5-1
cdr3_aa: CASSLGGTGANVLTF
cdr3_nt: TGCGCCAGCAGCTTGGGTGGAACTGGGGCCAACGTCCTGACTTTC

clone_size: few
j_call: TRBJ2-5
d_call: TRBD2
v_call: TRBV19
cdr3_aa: CASTGRLGETQYF
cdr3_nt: TGTGCCAGTACCGGGAGGCTTGGAGAGACCCAGTACTTC

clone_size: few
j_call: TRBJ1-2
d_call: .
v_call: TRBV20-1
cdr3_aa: CSATTAEDYTF
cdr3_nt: TGCAGTGCTACGACAGCCGAGGACTACACCTTC

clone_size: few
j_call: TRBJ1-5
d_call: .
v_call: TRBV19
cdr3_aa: CASSMAAGLNQPQHF
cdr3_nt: TGTGCCAGTAGTATGGCTGCAGGACTCAATCAGCCCCAGCATTTT

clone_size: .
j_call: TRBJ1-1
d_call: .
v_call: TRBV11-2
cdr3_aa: CASRDTEAFF
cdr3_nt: TGTGCCAGCAGAGACACTGAAGCTTTCTTT

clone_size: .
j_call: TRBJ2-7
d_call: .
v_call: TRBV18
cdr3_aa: CASSRERVLTYEQYF
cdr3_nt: TGTGCCAGCTCACGTGAGCGGGTCCTCACTTACGAGCAGTACTTC

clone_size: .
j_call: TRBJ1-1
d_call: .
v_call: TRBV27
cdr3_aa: CASSWTTTGTEAFF
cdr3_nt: TGTGCCAGCAGTTGGACAACCACGGGCACTGAAGCTTTCTTT

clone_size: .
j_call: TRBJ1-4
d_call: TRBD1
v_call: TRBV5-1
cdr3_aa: CASSLVTTGGGEKLFF
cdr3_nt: TGCGCCAGCAGCTTGGTTACGACAGGGGGCGGTGAAAAACTGTTTTTT

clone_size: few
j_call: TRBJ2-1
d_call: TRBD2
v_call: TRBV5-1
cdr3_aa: CASSLPLAGGPGEQFF
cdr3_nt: TGCGCCAGCAGCTTGCCACTAGCGGGAGGGCCTGGTGAGCAGTTCTTC

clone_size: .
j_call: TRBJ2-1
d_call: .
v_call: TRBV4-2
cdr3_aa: CASSQEVPNEQFF
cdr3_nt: TGTGCCAGCAGCCAAGAAGTCCCGAATGAGCAGTTCTTC

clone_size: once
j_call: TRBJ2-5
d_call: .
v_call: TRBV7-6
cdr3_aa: CASSLAGETQYF
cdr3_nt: TGTGCCAGCAGCTTAGCCGGCGAGACCCAGTACTTC

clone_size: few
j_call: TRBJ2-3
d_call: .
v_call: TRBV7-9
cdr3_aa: CASSPEGGTDTQYF
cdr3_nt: TGTGCCAGCAGCCCCGAGGGGGGTACAGATACGCAGTATTTT

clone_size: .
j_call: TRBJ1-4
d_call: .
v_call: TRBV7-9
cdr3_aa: CASSDPRGVSGEKLFF
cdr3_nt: TGTGCCAGCAGCGATCCCCGGGGGGTTTCGGGTGAAAAACTGTTTTTT

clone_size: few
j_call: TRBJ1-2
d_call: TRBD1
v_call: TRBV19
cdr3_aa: CASSIPGQSNYGYTF
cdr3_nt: TGTGCCAGTAGTATACCGGGACAGTCTAACTATGGCTACACCTTC

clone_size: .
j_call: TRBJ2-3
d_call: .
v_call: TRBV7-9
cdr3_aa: CASSLEGGTDTQYF
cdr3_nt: TGTGCCAGCAGCTTAGAAGGGGGAACAGATACGCAGTATTTT

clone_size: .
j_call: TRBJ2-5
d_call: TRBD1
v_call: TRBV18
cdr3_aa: CASSMRTGVGETQYF
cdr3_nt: TGTGCCAGCTCAATGAGGACAGGGGTCGGGGAGACCCAGTACTTC

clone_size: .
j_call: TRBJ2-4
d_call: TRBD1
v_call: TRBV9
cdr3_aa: CASSIRGDRDQYF
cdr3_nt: TGTGCCAGCAGCATAAGGGGGGACAGGGACCAGTACTTC